The present entry profiles one TCR beta chain with its context. The specificity of this receptor is unknown. No much larger clone is present one base from it, and per-base qualities are unavailable. All donors were healthy Caucasians. Three pairs of female monozygotic twins, all aged about 18 to 30 years, were included in the twin cohort. The RNA used for TCR libraries was isolated from peripheral blood mononuclear cells. Library preparation was by 5' RACE. Sequencing was performed on an Illumina HiSeq 2000. A universal primer binding site was added through template switching, and the final cDNA carried a unique molecular identifier so that TCR cDNA molecules could be counted accurately. First-strand cDNA for TCR alpha and beta chains was synthesized from specific primers in the conserved constant-segment region. To control for contamination, every cDNA library carried two barcodes: a SMART-Mk sample barcode plus Illumina barcodes. TruSeq adapter sequences along with Illumina sample barcodes were introduced in two successive PCR steps. Sequencing of the TCR alpha and beta cDNA libraries was done on the Illumina HiSeq platform using custom primers. Processing in the source paper ran as follows. Raw reads were processed with MiGEC to extract unique molecular identifiers, and MiXCR was used to determine CDR3 positions. Recombination models were inferred per individual with the repgenHMM and IGoR tools using an EM algorithm. Shared clonotypes were analyzed with the tcR package in R, and sharing was normalized by the product of cloneset sizes. To study raw recombination free of thymic and clonal selection effects, out-of-frame nonproductive sequences were analyzed. TCRdb handled the public reads itself, with Q25 trimming in fastp and clone calling in MiXCR, and kept productive beta chains. Each CDR3 protein appears once, grouped with its most common genes and DNA. TCRdb assigned the V and J calls; the authors' analysis was not used. The sample profile shows hundreds of thousands of distinct CDR3 sequences; about 9.4% of them were found once. Clones ranked in the top ten supply approximately 0.94% of the sample.

This record belongs to a study of identical twins (dated by TCRdb to 2016 to 2018). As for the study more broadly: To test whether fetal clonotypes persist, the study used deep sequencing on TCR alpha and beta repertoires from monozygotic twins, unrelated adults of various ages, and cord blood. To rule out contamination, replicate twin experiments were performed at different times with different library preparation protocols.

Results and caveats for the whole study, not just this receptor: Out-of-frame TCR alpha sequences shared between twins showed an excess of low generation-probability sequences compared with coincidental sharing between unrelated individuals. In beta out-of-frame sequences, excess twin sharing was weaker, because having fewer shared sequences lowered the signal-to-noise ratio. Zero-insertion analyses could be partly confounded by invariant T cells such as MAIT and iNKT, though diverse VJ usage argued against such confounding for most clonotypes. In monozygotic twins, recombination models systematically underestimated out-of-frame TCR alpha sharing, but the models matched the sharing seen between unrelated individuals. Fewer insertions were carried by abundant cord blood beta clonotypes, a similar but weaker trend appeared in young adult naive repertoires, and no such trend appeared in memory repertoires. Because the same donors could not be followed over many years, the conclusions depended on cross-sectional statistical analysis.

These data are also associated with another study on yellow fever vaccine responses in identical twins. That second report states: According to the authors, the vaccine-induced T cell response in identical twins seemed to be partly convergent and partly specific to each individual. The study precisely tracked vaccine-responding T cell clones in identical twins.

The sample comprised PBMCs. The sequence came from a woman aged 18-29 years in good health.

The DNA sequence is given as TGTGCCAGCAGTTTAAGCGGGAGGGCCGCGGATGAGCAGTTCTTC. Translated, this is CASSLSGRAADEQFF. The chain employs TRBV12-3 or TRBV12-4 and TRBJ2-1; 10 bases in the junction line up with TRBD2. V is pruned by 2 bases and J by 8 bases, leaving 6 bases of the junction without a gene match. Reading from cysteine to phenylalanine, the CDR3 counts 15 amino acids. Only the CDR3 DNA is retained, 45 bases long and in frame from the first base.